This T cell receptor beta chain was identified in a study of cytotoxic CD8 clonotypes in ibrutinib-treated CLL. As for the study in general: It was after a median 12 months of treatment, range 6 to 36, that response samples were taken. The study, taken as a whole, reports: A rise in clonality was seen at ibrutinib response, and a fall back toward baseline was seen at progression. Sampling times differed between sustained-remission and progressing patients.

Assay: immunoSEQ multiplex PCR; the TCRdb copy retains only in-frame clones and omits some. The sample has 50,000 or so clones; 45% to 60% are singletons. The CDR3 covers 15 residues. Germline lookup yields CDR1 LNHNV and CDR2 YYDKDF (reference sequence). Losses at the gene ends were 1 base for V and 5 bases for J; bases not matched to a gene: 6. There are many counts of this clone. Antigen: not known. Material: PBMCs, obtained after 24 months of ibrutinib treatment. The receptor was derived from a human donor with chronic lymphocytic leukemia. This chain joins TRBV15 and TRBJ2-3, with 7 bases that match TRBD1. The CDR3 nucleotides read TGTGCCACCAGCAGAGGAGACAGGGTACGAGATACGCAGTATTTT. It is translated as CATSRGDRVRDTQYF.